This TCR beta chain was identified in a study of blood T cell repertoires in COVID-19. The wider study: COVID-19 samples from acute and convalescent phases originated in the United States, Italy and Spain. PBMCs, B-cell-depleted T cells, or T cells provided the cDNA or gDNA that made up the material.

Trimming cost V 10 bases and J 0 bases, with 16 bases left between them. The CDR3 has 16 residues. The V gene's germline CDR1 is MDHEN and CDR2 SYDVKM. How the authors handled the data: Amplified reference gene primers provided the basis for estimating nucleated cell counts. Method: immunoSEQ multiplex PCR; TCRdb's copy keeps in-frame clones and lacks some. The V and J calls and clone size were taken over from that table, and D and trimming were inferred from the DNA. Among about 220,000 clones listed, 84% were seen once. The TCR sequence derives from a woman aged 55-70 years with acute or convalescent COVID-19. The genes are TRBV28 and TRBJ2-6; TRBD1 is a possible D gene (5 bases). Sample: peripheral blood. The CDR3 DNA follows: TGTGCCACCGGGCGTTGGGGCTCCTCTGGGGCCAACGTCCTGACTTTC. It codes for CATGRWGSSGANVLTF.